This entry features one T cell receptor (beta chain) sequence. Its target is unknown. The data derive from a study of shared clonotypes between healthy human individuals. Study-level points and caveats: Among several donors, approximately 5% of naive CD4 clonotypes were found in common.

CD45RO-negative cells were positively selected for CCR7, leaving out terminally differentiated effector memory CD45RA+ cells. The table came from immunoSEQ multiplex PCR; TCRdb's copy has only in-frame clones and leaves some out. Among about 820,000 clones listed, 92% were seen once. Germline assignment: CDR1 MNHEY and CDR2 SMNVEV (reference sequence). This CDR3 has 12 residues. V was trimmed by 3 bases and J by 9 bases, leaving 9 bases between them. The sequencing input was naive CD8+ T cells sorted from blood. The sequence derives from a man aged 25-45 years in good health. The V and J genes are TRBV27 and TRBJ2-1; no definite D call. This chain's CDR3 is CASSFSRGEQFF. The DNA of the CDR3 is TGTGCCAGCAGTTTTTCGCGCGGTGAGCAGTTCTTC.